The present entry profiles one TCR beta chain with its context. Its antigen is not identified. The data belong to a study of T cell repertoires in cytomegalovirus infection. About the study: CMV epitopes, recently identified HLA-C-restricted and well-studied HLA-B-restricted, were used. Based on public TCR beta signatures, there were indications of CMV infection and of a matching HLA type.

Study-wide findings and caveats: Frequencies of public TCR beta families were cumulated, and this identified carriers of CMV plus the relevant HLA. In two of eight donors, the top clonotype was HLA-C-restricted CMV-specific.

Germline lookup yields CDR1 DFQATT and CDR2 SNEGSKA (reference sequence). CDR3 length: 15 amino acids. The ends were cut back, 6 bases at V and 1 base at J, with 16 bases in the middle. A single record per CDR3 protein comes from TCRdb applying MiXCR to the reads. The sample has under 450,000 distinct CDR3 sequences, roughly 36% seen once. The V call is TRBV20-1, the J call TRBJ2-1; D unclear. The sample in question was cultured PBMCs, obtained from culture after CMV antigen stimulation. The source is a human donor in good health (CMV status not recorded). Some clones in this sample may be carry-over from other donors' samples. CDR3 in amino acids: CSAQRSPPSYNEQFF. As DNA, the CDR3 is TGCAGTGCACAGAGAAGCCCGCCTTCCTACAATGAGCAGTTCTTC.